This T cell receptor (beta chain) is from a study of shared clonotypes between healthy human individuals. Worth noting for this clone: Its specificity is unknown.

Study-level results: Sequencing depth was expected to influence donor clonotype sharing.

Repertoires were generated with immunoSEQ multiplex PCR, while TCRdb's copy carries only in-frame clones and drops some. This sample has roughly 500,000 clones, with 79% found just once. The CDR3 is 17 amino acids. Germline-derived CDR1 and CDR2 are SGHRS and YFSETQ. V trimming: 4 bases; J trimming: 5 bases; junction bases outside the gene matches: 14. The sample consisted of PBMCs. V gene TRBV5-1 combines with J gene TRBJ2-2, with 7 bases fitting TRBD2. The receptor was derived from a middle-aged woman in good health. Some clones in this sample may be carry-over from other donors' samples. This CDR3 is CASSPGGLAGRTGELFF. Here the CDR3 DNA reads TGCGCCAGCAGCCCGGGGGGTTTAGCGGGTCGGACCGGGGAGCTGTTTTTT.